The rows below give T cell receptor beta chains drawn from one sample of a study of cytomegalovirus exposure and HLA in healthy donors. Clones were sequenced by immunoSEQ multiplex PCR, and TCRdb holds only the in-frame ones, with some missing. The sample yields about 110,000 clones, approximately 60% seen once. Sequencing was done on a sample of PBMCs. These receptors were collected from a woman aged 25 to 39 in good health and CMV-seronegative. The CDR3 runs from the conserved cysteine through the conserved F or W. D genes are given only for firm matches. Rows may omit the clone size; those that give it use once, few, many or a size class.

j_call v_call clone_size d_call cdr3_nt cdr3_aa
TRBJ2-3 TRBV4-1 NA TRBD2 TGCGCCAGCAGCACAGGGACTAGCGGGGTACGGACTAGCACAGATACGCAGTATTTT CASSTGTSGVRTSTDTQYF
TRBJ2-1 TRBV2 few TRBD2 TGTGCCAGCAGCACCGTCGGGACTAGCGGGAGGGCCGTTTCCTACAATGAGCAGTTCTTC CASSTVGTSGRAVSYNEQFF
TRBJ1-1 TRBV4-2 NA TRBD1 TGTGCCAGCGGCATTACAGGGGAGAACACTGAAGCTTTCTTT CASGITGENTEAFF
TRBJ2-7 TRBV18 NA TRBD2 TGTGCCAGCTCGGCGGCGGGAGGGCCGTACGAGCAGTACTTC CASSAAGGPYEQYF
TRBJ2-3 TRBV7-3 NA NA TGTGCCAGCAGCTCATCCAGGGCCACAGATACGCAGTATTTT CASSSSRATDTQYF
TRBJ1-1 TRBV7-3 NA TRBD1 TGTGCCAGCAGCTTACAGGGGGCAAACACTGAAGCTTTCTTT CASSLQGANTEAFF
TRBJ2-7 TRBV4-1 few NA TGCGCCAGCAGCCAAGTGAGTAGCAGCTACTCCTACGAGCAGTACTTC CASSQVSSSYSYEQYF
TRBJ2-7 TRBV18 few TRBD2 TGTGCCAGCTCAGCTGAACCGACTAGCCACGAGCAGTACTTC CASSAEPTSHEQYF
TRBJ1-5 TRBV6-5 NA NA TGTGCCAGCAGGTTCGCTCGGGGCAATCAGCCCCAGCATTTT CASRFARGNQPQHF
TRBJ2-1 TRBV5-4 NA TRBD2 TGTGCCAGCAGCTTGCCTAGCGGGAGAAATGAGCAGTTCTTC CASSLPSGRNEQFF
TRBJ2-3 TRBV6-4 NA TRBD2 TGTGCCAGCAGAGCGGGACCCACAGATACGCAGTATTTT CASRAGPTDTQYF
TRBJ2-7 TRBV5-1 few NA TGCGCCAGCAGCTTGGTCGCCGGGTTTTCTGGTGTTTACGAGCAGTACTTC CASSLVAGFSGVYEQYF
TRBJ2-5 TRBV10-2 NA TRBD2 TGCGCCAGCACCTCTGGACTAGTTCAAGAGACCCAGTACTTC CASTSGLVQETQYF
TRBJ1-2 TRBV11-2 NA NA TGTGCCAGCAGCTCCACAGGGTACTATGGCTACACCTTC CASSSTGYYGYTF